The 25 T cell receptor beta chains in this list originate from one sample, sequenced in a study of blood T cell repertoires in COVID-19. Profiling relied on immunoSEQ multiplex PCR, and the TCRdb table lists in-frame clones only, not all of them. The sample has approximately 380,000 clones; 90% to 95% are singletons. Sequences were obtained from PBMCs or T cells enriched from blood (not recorded which). Receptors originate from a middle-aged woman who had been exposed to COVID-19.

This chain uses TRBV3-1 (or the pseudogene TRBV3-2) with TRBJ2-3, with D perhaps TRBD2 (6 bases). V dropped 4 bases and J dropped 0 bases, with 11 bases sitting between them. Germline V gene data show CDR1 as LGHDT and CDR2 as YNNKEL (reference sequence). The CDR3 loop spans 15 amino acids. This CDR3 is CASSPTGTSTDTQYF. The CDR3 DNA is TGTGCCAGCAGCCCTACGGGGACTAGCACAGATACGCAGTATTTT.

The chain carries TRBV7-6 and TRBJ1-4, with D perhaps TRBD1 (5 bases). Deletions cut 1 base from V and 8 bases from J, with 11 bases between. This CDR3 contains 14 residues. Germline CDR1 SGHVS, CDR2 FNYEAQ. The CDR3 bases are TGTGCCAGCAGCTTAGGCGGGGCACAAGAAAAACTGTTTTTT. Its protein is CASSLGGAQEKLFF.

This clone was observed a few times. CDR3 loop: CASSPLAGGLETQYF. The DNA of the CDR3 is TGTGCCAGCAGCCCCCTAGCGGGGGGGCTGGAGACCCAGTACTTC. The chain links TRBV7-6 to TRBJ2-5; 12 bases are a match to TRBD2. The V gene's germline CDR1 is SGHVS and CDR2 FNYEAQ. The CDR3 consists of 15 residues. The V gene end was trimmed by 5 bases and the J gene end by 5 bases; junction bases not matched to a gene: 6.

This clone was recorded only once. The chain links TRBV6-2 or TRBV6-3 to TRBJ2-7; a possible D gene is TRBD1 (5 bases). V was trimmed by 5 bases and J by 3 bases, leaving 11 bases between them. The CDR3 runs to 13 residues. Germline V gene lookup returns CDR1 MNHEY and CDR2 SVGEGT. The CDR3 coding sequence is TGTGCCAGCAGTCAACCCCAGGGCTACGAGCAGTACTTC. Protein sequence: CASSQPQGYEQYF.

The V call is TRBV2, the J call TRBJ2-3, with 12 bases identical to TRBD2. This CDR3 region has 17 residues. V lost 8 bases to trimming and J lost 6 bases; unmatched junction nucleotides: 15. Germline V gene data show CDR1 as SNHLY and CDR2 as FYNNEI. CDR3 sequence reads: CASFGASGGETYDTQYF. The CDR3 bases are TGTGCCAGCTTTGGGGCTAGCGGGGGGGAAACCTACGATACGCAGTATTTT.

The rearrangement uses TRBV3-1 (or the pseudogene TRBV3-2) and TRBJ2-2; TRBD2 might be the D (6 bases). This CDR3 is 12 amino acids long. From germline, CDR1 is LGHDT and CDR2 YNNKEL (reference sequence). Trimming shortened V by 10 bases and J by 5 bases, and 11 bases separated the two germline ends. The DNA of the CDR3 is TGTGCCATCTCTCGGGGGACCGGGGAGCTGTTTTTT. Its protein product is CAISRGTGELFF.

This chain links TRBV10-1 with TRBJ1-1; possibly TRBD1 for D (5 bases). V dropped 5 bases and J dropped 2 bases, with 21 bases sitting between them. There are 17 residues in the CDR3. Germline V lookup: CDR1 WNHNN, CDR2 SYGVQD (reference sequence). The CDR3 DNA reads as TGCGCCAGCAGTACTGGCGACAGTCCAAGGGGAAACACTGAAGCTTTCTTT. Residues: CASSTGDSPRGNTEAFF.

As to this clone: Compared with germline, one end of the junction differs, possibly owing to a read error. The chain uses TRBV9 and TRBJ2-3; TRBD2 matches at 11 bases. Germline CDR1 reads SGDLS; CDR2 reads YYNGEE. CDR3 length equals 12 residues. CDR3: CASSGSGGGQDF. The CDR3, as DNA: TGTGCCAGCAGCGGTAGCGGGGGGGGCCAGGATTTT.

The V and J genes are TRBV10-2 and TRBJ2-1, with TRBD2 identical over 13 bases. The CDR3 totals 15 residues. CDR1 is WSHSY and CDR2 is SAAADI in the germline V gene. The ends lost 10 bases at V and 6 bases at J; junction bases unmatched: 9. In DNA, the CDR3 is TGCGCCACCCAAGGACTAGCGGGAGTAGGCAATGAGCAGTTCTTC. It yields the protein CATQGLAGVGNEQFF.

This chain connects TRBV12-5 to TRBJ1-6, with 8 bases lining up with TRBD1. This CDR3 spans 14 amino acids. V shed 5 bases, J shed 7 bases, and the junction held 4 bases outside the gene matches. Per germline, CDR1 LGHNT and CDR2 FRNRAP. CDR3 loop: CASGPGQVNSPLHF. CDR3 nucleotides: TGTGCTAGTGGTCCGGGACAGGTGAATTCACCCCTCCACTTT.

The chain links TRBV7-2 to TRBJ2-3, with D possibly TRBD2 on 6 matching bases. From germline, CDR1 is SGHTA and CDR2 FQGNSA. This CDR3 has 14 amino acids. V gave up 0 bases and J gave up 5 bases, with 9 bases separating them. CDR3 amino acids: CASSLALARDTQYF. DNA for the CDR3: TGTGCCAGCAGCTTAGCACTAGCAAGAGATACGCAGTATTTT.

The V and J genes are TRBV12-3 or TRBV12-4 and TRBJ2-2; D gene unclear. Trimming left V 2 bases short and J 6 bases short, with 7 bases between. This CDR3 has 13 amino acids. CDR3 residues: CASSLLSAGELFF. CDR3 coding DNA: TGTGCCAGCAGTTTATTGAGCGCCGGGGAGCTGTTTTTT.

In this sample, this clone turned up once. The chain is built from TRBV7-2 and TRBJ2-7; 9 bases match TRBD1. The CDR3 length is 16 residues. The junction had 9 bases not matched to a gene; V was cut back by 0 bases and J by 6 bases. From germline, CDR1 is SGHTA and CDR2 FQGNSA. CDR3 loop: CASSLARDRVKVEQYF. The CDR3 nucleotides read TGTGCCAGCAGCTTAGCCCGGGACAGGGTAAAAGTCGAGCAGTACTTC.

The V call is TRBV18, the J call TRBJ1-1; 10 nucleotides align to TRBD1. This CDR3 spans 15 amino acids. After removal of 3 bases from V and 6 bases from J, the junction contained 7 bases not matched to a gene. Germline V gene sequence: CDR1 KGHSH, CDR2 LQKENI. CDR3 loop: CASSPRQGAFSEAFF. The CDR3 DNA reads as TGTGCCAGCTCACCCCGACAGGGGGCTTTTTCTGAAGCTTTCTTT.

V usage is TRBV13 and J usage is TRBJ1-2; D remains unclear. V shed 3 bases and J shed 8 bases, with 10 bases lying between them. This CDR3 contains 12 residues. The germline V gene has CDR1 PRHDT and CDR2 FYEKMQ (reference sequence). The CDR3 DNA sequence: TGTGCCAGCAGCTTTGGCGGGTTCGGCTACACCTTC. Translated, it gives CASSFGGFGYTF.

The V and J genes are TRBV9 and TRBJ1-4, with TRBD1 as a possible D gene (6 bases). V was clipped by 3 bases and J by 7 bases, with 13 bases between them. The CDR3 runs 14 residues. Germline-derived CDR1 and CDR2 are SGDLS and YYNGEE. The CDR3 nucleotides read TGTGCCAGCAGCGCCCGTTACAGGGCTGAAAAACTGTTTTTT. Translating it yields CASSARYRAEKLFF.

The rearrangement uses TRBV29-1 and TRBJ2-1, with 10 bases matching TRBD1. Trimming took 3 bases from V and 10 from J; bases not matched to a gene: 15. Germline-derived CDR1 and CDR2 are SQVTM and ANQGSEA. CDR3 size: 16 residues. The CDR3 DNA is TGCAGCGTTGAGGTAGTTGGGACAGGGGAACCCGGAGAGCAGTTCTTC. Its translation is CSVEVVGTGEPGEQFF.

V is TRBV9 and J is TRBJ2-4, with a possible D match to TRBD1 (6 bases). V lost 0 bases and J lost 0, with 19 bases in between. Per germline, CDR1 SGDLS and CDR2 YYNGEE. The CDR3 extends over 19 amino acids. The CDR3 here is CASSVGTDTQSLAKNIQYF. The CDR3 DNA sequence: TGTGCCAGCAGCGTAGGGACAGACACTCAGAGTCTAGCCAAAAACATTCAGTACTTC.

V usage is TRBV5-1 and J usage is TRBJ1-5; 12 bases agree with TRBD1. The CDR3 is made up of 17 amino acids. Germline CDR1 SGHRS, CDR2 YFSETQ. V gave up 2 bases and J gave up 8 bases; unmatched junction bases: 11. In DNA, the CDR3 is TGCGCCAGCAGCTTACTACCGGGACAGGGGGCCGGGGAGCCCCAGCATTTT. Its protein is CASSLLPGQGAGEPQHF. The variable domain in full, with the rest retrieved from reference TRBV5-1 and TRBJ1-5, is KAGVTQTPRYLIKTRGQQVTLSCSPISGHRSVSWYQQTPGQGLQFLFEYFSETQRNKGNFPGRFSGRQFSNSRSEMNVSTLELGDSALYLCASSLLPGQGAGEPQHFGDGTRLSIL.

The chain links TRBV12-5 to TRBJ2-5, with 10 bases identical to TRBD1. The ends lost 5 bases at V and 4 bases at J; junction bases unmatched: 7. Germline V gives CDR1 LGHNT, CDR2 FRNRAP. This CDR3 is built from 15 residues. CDR3 sequence (DNA): TGTGCTAGTGGTGCGGGACAGGGGTTTGGAGAGACCCAGTACTTC. Encoded protein: CASGAGQGFGETQYF. Full variable domain (rest looked up from reference TRBV12-5 and TRBJ2-5): DARVTQTPRHKVTEMGQEVTMRCQPILGHNTVFWYRQTMMQGLELLAYFRNRAPLDDSGMPKDRFSAEMPDATLATLKIQPSEPRDSAVYFCASGAGQGFGETQYFGPGTRLLVL.

The chain uses TRBV5-1 and TRBJ2-7, with 7 bases that match TRBD1. From germline, CDR1 is SGHRS and CDR2 YFSETQ. Germline trimming cut 1 base from V and 2 bases from J; bases unmatched to any gene: 3. The CDR3 loop spans 14 amino acids. Written as DNA, the CDR3 is TGCGCCAGCAGCTTGCGACAGGGCACCTACGAGCAGTACTTC. It is translated as CASSLRQGTYEQYF.

The rearrangement links TRBV18 to TRBJ1-1; D might be TRBD1 (5 bases). The CDR3 has 14 residues. V shed 6 bases and J shed 5 bases, with 16 bases lying between them. In germline, CDR1 is KGHSH, CDR2 LQKENI. The CDR3 sequence is CASSQVGAGTEAFF. DNA of the CDR3: TGTGCCAGCTCCCAAGTCGGGGCGGGGACTGAAGCTTTCTTT.

The rearrangement uses TRBV3-1 (or the pseudogene TRBV3-2) and TRBJ1-2, with D perhaps matching TRBD1 (6 bases). Trimming pared 2 bases from V and 10 bases from J, leaving 11 bases between. The length of the CDR3 is 12 residues. Germline assignment: CDR1 LGHDT and CDR2 YNNKEL (reference sequence). This CDR3 is CASSQQQGAYTF. CDR3 DNA: TGTGCCAGCAGCCAACAACAGGGTGCCTACACCTTC.

This clone appeared a few times. J is TRBJ2-7 and V is TRBV29-1, with 9 bases matching TRBD1. This CDR3 is built from 16 residues. Germline V gene data show CDR1 as SQVTM and CDR2 as ANQGSEA. Trimming cost V 1 base and J 1 base; bases outside gene matches: 8. The CDR3 region has the DNA TGCAGCGTTGAAGTTTCCAGGGGACAGGGTTCCTACGAGCAGTACTTC. It yields the protein CSVEVSRGQGSYEQYF.

The chain recombines TRBV5-4 with TRBJ2-5, with TRBD1 matching 10 bases. With 3 bases clipped from V and 5 bases from J, the junction kept 4 bases outside the gene matches. The germline CDR1 and CDR2 sequences are SGHNT and YYREEE (reference sequence). The CDR3 extends over 14 amino acids. This CDR3 is CASSYDRGRETQYF. As DNA, the CDR3 is TGTGCCAGCAGCTACGACAGGGGGCGGGAGACCCAGTACTTC.